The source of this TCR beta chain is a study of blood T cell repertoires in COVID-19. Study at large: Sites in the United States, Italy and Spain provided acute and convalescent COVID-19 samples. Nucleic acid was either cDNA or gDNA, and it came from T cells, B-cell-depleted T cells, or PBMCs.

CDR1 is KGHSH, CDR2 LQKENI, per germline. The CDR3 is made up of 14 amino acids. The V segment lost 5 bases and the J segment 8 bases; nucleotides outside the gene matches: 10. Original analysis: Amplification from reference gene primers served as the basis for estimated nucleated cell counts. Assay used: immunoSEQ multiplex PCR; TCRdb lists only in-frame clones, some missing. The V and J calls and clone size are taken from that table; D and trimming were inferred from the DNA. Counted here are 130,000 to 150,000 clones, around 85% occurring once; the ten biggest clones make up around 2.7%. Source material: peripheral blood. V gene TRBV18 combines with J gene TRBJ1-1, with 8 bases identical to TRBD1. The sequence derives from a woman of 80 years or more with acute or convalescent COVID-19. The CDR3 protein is CASSVGTGVQEAFF. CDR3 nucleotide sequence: TGTGCCAGCTCAGTGGGGACAGGCGTCCAGGAAGCTTTCTTT. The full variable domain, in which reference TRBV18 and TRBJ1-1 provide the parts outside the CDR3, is NAGVMQNPRHLVRRRGQEARLRCSPMKGHSHVYWYRQLPEEGLKFMVYLQKENIIDESGMPKERFSAEFPKEGPSILRIQQVVRGDSAAYFCASSVGTGVQEAFFGQGTRLTVV.